A single T cell receptor (beta chain) is shown here with its context. No antigen is known for it. This specimen belongs to a study of Tregs in tolerant kidney transplant recipients. Study results and limitations: Biological reproducibility was not directly addressed, but technical replication error appeared minimal.

Method: immunoSEQ multiplex PCR; TCRdb's copy keeps in-frame clones and lacks some. The sample lists around 64,000 clones, approximately 89% occurring once. The CDR3 extends over 12 amino acids. The germline gives CDR1 SQVTM, CDR2 ANQGSEA. Losses at the gene ends were 2 bases for V and 8 bases for J; bases not matched to a gene: 5. Related graft donors supplied nonmyeloablative bone marrow transplants, and mixed chimerism was transient. CD4+CD25+CD127- Tregs, CD4+CD25- non-Tregs, CD4 and CD8 cells were sorted. The V and J genes are TRBV29-1 and TRBJ1-1, with 7 bases fitting TRBD1. The specimen comprised CD4+ T cells from blood (PBMCs), sampled 6 months after the transplant. The TCR comes from a human patient who received a combined kidney and bone marrow transplant. Part of the T cells may come from the graft donor. The CDR3 DNA sequence: TGCAGCGTTGAATTTGGCAGGGGGGAAGCTTTCTTT. It codes for CSVEFGRGEAFF.